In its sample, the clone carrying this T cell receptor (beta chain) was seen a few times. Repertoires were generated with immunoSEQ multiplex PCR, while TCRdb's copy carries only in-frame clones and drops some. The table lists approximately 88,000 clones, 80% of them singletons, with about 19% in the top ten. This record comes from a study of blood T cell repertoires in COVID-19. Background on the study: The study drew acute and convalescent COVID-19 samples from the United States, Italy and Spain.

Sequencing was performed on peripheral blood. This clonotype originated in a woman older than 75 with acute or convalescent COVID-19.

This CDR3 reads CASSAGQNYGYTF. Written as DNA, the CDR3 is TGTGCCAGCAGTGCGGGACAGAACTATGGCTACACCTTC. The genes are TRBV2 and TRBJ1-2, with 7 bases lining up with TRBD1. V lost 4 bases and J lost 2; bases outside the gene matches: 1. The CDR3 extends over 13 amino acids. The germline V gene has CDR1 SNHLY and CDR2 FYNNEI.